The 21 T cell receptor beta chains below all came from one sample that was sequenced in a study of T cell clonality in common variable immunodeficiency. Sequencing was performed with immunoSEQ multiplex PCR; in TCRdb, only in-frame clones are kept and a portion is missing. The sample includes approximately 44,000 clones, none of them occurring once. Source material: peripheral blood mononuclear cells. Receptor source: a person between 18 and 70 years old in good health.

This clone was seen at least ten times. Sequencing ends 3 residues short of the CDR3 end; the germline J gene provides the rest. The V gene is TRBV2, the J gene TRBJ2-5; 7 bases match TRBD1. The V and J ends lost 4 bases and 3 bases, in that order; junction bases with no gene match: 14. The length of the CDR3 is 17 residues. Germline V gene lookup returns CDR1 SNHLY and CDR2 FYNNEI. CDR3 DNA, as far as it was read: TGTGCCAGCAGTGCCCTGGGACAGAGAGAAATCAAAGAGACC. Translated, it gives CASSALGQREIKET. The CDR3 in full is CASSALGQREIKETQYF.

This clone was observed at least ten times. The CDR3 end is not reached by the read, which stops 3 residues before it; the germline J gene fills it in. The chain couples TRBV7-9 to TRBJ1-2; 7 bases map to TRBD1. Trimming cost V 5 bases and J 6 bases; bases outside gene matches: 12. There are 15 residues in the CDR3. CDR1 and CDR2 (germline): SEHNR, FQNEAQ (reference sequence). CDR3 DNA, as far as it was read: TGTGCCAGCAGCGTTCCCCCAGGGGGAGGAAATGGC. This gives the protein CASSVPPGGGNG. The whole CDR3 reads CASSVPPGGGNGYTF.

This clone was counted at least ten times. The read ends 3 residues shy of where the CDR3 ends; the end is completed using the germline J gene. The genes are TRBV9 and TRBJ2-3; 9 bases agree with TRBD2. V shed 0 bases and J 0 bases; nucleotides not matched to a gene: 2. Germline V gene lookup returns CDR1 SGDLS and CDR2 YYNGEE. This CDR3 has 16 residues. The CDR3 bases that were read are TGTGCCAGCAGCGTAGGGGCGGGAGGGAGCACAGATACG. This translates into CASSVGAGGSTDT. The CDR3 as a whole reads CASSVGAGGSTDTQYF.

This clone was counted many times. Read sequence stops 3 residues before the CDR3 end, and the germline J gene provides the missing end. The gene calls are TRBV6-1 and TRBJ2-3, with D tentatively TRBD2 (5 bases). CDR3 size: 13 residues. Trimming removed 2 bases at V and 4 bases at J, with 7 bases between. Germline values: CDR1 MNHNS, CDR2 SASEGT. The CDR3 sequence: CASSETRADTQYF. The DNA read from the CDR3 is TGTGCCAGCAGTGAAACGAGGGCAGATACG.

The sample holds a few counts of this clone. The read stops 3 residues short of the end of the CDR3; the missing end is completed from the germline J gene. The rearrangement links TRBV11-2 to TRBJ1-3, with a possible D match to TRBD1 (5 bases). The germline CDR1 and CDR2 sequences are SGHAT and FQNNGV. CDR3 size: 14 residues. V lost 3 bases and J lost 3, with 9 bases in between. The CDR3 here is CASSFQGSGNTIYF. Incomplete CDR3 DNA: TGTGCCAGCAGCTTCCAGGGAAGTGGAAACACC.

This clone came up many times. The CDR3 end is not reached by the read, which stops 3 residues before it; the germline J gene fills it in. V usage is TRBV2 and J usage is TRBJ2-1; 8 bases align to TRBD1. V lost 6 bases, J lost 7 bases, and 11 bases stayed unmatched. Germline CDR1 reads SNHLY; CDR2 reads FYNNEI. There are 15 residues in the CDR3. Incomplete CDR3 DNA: TGTGCCAGCAGCCCCGGGACAGGTGAATTTAATGAG. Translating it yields CASSPGTGEFNE. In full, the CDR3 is CASSPGTGEFNEQFF.

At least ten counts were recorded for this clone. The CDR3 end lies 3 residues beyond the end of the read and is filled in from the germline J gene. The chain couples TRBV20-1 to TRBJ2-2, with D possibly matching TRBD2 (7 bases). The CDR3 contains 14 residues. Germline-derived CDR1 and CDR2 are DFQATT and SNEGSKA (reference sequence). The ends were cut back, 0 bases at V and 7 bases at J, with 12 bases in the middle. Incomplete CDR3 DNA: TGCAGTGCTAGAGATAGTAGGGGGGGCGGGGAG. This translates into CSARDSRGGGE. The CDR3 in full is CSARDSRGGGELFF.

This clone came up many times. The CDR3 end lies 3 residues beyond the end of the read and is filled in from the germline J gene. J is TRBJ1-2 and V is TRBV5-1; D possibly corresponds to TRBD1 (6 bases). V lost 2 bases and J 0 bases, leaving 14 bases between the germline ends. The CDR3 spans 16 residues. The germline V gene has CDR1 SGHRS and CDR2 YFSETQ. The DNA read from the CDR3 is TGCGCCAGCAGCTTCTGGCGGGGGGCCACTAACTATGGC. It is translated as CASSFWRGATNYG. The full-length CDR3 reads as CASSFWRGATNYGYTF.

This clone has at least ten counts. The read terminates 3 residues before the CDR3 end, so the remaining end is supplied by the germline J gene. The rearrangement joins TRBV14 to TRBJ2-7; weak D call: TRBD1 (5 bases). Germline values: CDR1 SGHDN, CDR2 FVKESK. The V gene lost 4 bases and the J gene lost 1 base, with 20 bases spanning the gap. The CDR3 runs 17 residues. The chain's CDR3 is CASSPAQGRFFSYEQYF. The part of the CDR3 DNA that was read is TGTGCCAGCAGCCCAGCGCAGGGCAGGTTTTTTTCCTACGAG.

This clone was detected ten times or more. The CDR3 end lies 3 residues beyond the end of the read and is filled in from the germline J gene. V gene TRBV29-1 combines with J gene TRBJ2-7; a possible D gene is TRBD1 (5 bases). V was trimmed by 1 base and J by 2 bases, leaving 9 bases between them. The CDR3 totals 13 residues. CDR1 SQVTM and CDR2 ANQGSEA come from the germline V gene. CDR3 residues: CSVEGRAPYEQYF. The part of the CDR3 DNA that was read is TGCAGCGTTGAAGGCAGGGCACCCTACGAG.

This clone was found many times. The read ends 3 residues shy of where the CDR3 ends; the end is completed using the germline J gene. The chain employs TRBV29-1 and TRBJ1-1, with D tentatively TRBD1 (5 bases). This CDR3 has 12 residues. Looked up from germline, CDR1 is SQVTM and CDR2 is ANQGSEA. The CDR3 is CSVDYAGGKAFF. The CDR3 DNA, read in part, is TGCAGCGTTGATTATGCGGGGGGGAAA.

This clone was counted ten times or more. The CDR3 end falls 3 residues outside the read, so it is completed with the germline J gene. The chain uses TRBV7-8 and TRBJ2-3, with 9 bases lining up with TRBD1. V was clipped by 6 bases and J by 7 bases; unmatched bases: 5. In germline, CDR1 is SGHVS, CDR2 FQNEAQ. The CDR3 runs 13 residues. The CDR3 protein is CASRNRGQNTQYF. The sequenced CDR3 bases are TGTGCCAGCAGAAACAGGGGGCAGAATACG.

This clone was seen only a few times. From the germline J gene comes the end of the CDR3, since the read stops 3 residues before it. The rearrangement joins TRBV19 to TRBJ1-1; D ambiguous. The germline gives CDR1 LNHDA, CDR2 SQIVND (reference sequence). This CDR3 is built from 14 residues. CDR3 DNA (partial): TGTGCCAGTAGTATGGCGAGGGCAGATAAGGCA. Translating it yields CASSMARADKA. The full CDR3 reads CASSMARADKAAFF.

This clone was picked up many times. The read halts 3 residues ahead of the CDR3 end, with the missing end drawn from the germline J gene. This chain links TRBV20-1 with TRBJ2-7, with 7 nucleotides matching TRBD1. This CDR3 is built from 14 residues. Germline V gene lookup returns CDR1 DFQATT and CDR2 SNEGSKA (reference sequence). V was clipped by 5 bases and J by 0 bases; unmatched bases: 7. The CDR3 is CSASQTGHSYEQYF. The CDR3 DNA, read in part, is TGCAGTGCTTCCCAGACAGGGCACTCCTACGAG.

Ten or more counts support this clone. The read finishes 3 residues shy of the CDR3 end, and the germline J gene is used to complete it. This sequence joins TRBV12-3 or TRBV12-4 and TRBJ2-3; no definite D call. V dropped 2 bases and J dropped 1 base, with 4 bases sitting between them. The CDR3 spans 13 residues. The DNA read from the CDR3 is TGTGCCAGCAGTTTAACAGGCACAGATACG. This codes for CASSLTGTDT. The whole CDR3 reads CASSLTGTDTQYF.

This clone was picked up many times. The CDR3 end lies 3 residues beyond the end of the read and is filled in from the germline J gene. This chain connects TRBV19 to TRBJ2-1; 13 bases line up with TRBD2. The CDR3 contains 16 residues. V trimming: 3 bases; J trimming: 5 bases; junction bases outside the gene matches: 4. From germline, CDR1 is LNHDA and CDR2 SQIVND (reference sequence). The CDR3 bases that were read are TGTGCCAGTAGTATTCAGACTAGCGGGGGGAACAATGAG. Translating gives CASSIQTSGGNNE. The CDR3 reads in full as CASSIQTSGGNNEQFF.

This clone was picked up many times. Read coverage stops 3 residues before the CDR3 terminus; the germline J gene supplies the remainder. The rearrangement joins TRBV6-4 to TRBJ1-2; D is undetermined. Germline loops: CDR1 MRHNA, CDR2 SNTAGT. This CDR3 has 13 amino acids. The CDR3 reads CASTNGAGGGYTF. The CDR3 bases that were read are TGTGCCAGCACTAACGGAGCAGGAGGCGGC.

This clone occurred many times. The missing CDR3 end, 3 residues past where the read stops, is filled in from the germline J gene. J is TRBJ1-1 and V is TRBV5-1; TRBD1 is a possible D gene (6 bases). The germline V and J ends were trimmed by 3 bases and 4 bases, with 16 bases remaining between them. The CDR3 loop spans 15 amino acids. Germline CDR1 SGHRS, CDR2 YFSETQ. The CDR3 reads CASSSTTGRSTEAFF. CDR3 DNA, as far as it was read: TGCGCCAGCAGCTCAACCACAGGGAGGAGCACTGAA.

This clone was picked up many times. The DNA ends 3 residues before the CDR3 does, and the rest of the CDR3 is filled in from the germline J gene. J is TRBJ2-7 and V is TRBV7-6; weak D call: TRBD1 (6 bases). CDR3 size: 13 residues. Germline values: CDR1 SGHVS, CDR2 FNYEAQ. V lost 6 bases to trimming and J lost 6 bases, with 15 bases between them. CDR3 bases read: TGTGCCAGCAGTCTAGAAACAGGGCGCGAG. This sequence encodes CASSLETGRE. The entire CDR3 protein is CASSLETGREQYF. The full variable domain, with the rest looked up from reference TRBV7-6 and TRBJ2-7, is GAGVSQSPRYKVTKRGQDVALRCDPISGHVSLYWYRQALGQGPEFLTYFNYEAQQDKSGLPNDRFSAERPEGSISTLTIQRTEQRDSAMYRCASSLETGREQYFGPGTRLTVT.

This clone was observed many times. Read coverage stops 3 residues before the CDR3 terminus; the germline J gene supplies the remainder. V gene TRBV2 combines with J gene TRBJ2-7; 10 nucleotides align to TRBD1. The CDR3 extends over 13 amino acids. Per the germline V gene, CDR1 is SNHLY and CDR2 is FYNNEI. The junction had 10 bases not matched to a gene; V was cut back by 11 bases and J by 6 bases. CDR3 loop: CASRDRGLGEQYF. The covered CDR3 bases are TGTGCCTCGAGGGACAGGGGTTTAGGCGAG.

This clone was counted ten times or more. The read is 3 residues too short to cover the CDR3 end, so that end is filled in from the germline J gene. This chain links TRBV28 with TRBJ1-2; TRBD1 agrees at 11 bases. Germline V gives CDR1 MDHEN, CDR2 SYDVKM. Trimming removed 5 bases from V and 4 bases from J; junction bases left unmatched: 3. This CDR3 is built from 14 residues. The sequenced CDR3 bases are TGTGCCAGCAGTAGGACAGGGGGCCCCTATGGC. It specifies CASSRTGGPYG. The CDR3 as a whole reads CASSRTGGPYGYTF.